This TCR beta chain emerged from a study of T cell responses to AZD1222 COVID-19 vaccine. Assay: immunoSEQ multiplex PCR; the TCRdb copy retains only in-frame clones and omits some. The table lists around 150,000 clones, almost 85% of them singletons. The starting material was peripheral blood, obtained 28 days after the second dose of the MenACWY control vaccine. This sequence originates from an adult who received the MenACWY meningococcal vaccine as a control.

This chain's CDR3 is CASKGSGANVLTF. The CDR3 bases are TGCGCCAGCAAGGGTAGTGGGGCCAACGTCCTGACTTTC. The chain carries TRBV10-1 and TRBJ2-6; D remains unclear. V was pared by 7 bases and J by 3 bases, with 7 bases between. Germline CDR1 is WNHNN and CDR2 is SYGVQD (reference sequence). The CDR3 runs to 13 residues.